These T cell receptor beta chains were read from a single sample in a study of regulatory T cells in long-lasting Graves disease. TCRdb itself ran the multiplex PCR reads through MiXCR, one entry per CDR3 protein. The data show approximately 690,000 distinct CDR3 sequences, roughly 30% seen once. This sample comprised peripheral blood mononuclear cells (PBMCs), obtained when the disease was refractory, from a patient treated with antithyroid drugs. The receptor set was obtained from a female donor with Graves disease. The CDR3 runs from the conserved cysteine through the conserved F or W. D genes are given only for firm matches. Not every row has a clone size; where given, it reads once, few, many or a size class.

TRBV6-1	TRBJ1-3	-	TRBD1	TGTGCCAGCAAGTTGGGACAGGCAGTTGGAAACACCATATATTTT	CASKLGQAVGNTIYF
TRBV5-1	TRBJ1-2	few	-	TGCGCCAGCAGCTTGGATCCCAGAAACTATGGCTACACCTTC	CASSLDPRNYGYTF
TRBV6-1	TRBJ1-1	many	-	TGTGCCAGCACCGGGACGCCGAACACTGAAGCTTTCTTT	CASTGTPNTEAFF
TRBV7-9	TRBJ1-1	few	-	TGTGCCAGCAGCTTGGCCGGGGGGATAGCTTTCTTT	CASSLAGGIAFF
TRBV20-1	TRBJ2-5	few	-	TGCAGTGCTAGAACCATGCGAAGGGTCCAAGAGACCCAGTACTTC	CSARTMRRVQETQYF
TRBV2	TRBJ2-5	many	TRBD1	TGTGCCAGCAGTGAAGACAGGGGGCGAGAGACCCAGTACTTC	CASSEDRGRETQYF
TRBV19	TRBJ1-2	-	-	TGTGCCAGTAGTATGTCCGGGACACACTATGGCTACACCTTC	CASSMSGTHYGYTF
TRBV25-1	TRBJ2-7	few	TRBD1	TGTGCCACCAGGGGCATCGGGACAGGGTCCAACGAGCAGTACTTC	CATRGIGTGSNEQYF
TRBV27	TRBJ1-6	few	-	TGTGCCAGCAGTCCGACGATTTCAGGTTATAATTCACCCCTCCACTTT	CASSPTISGYNSPLHF
TRBV6-1	TRBJ1-2	many	-	TGTGCCAGCACCAAAAGGGGACAACGGTATGGCTACACCTTC	CASTKRGQRYGYTF
TRBV28	TRBJ2-1	-	TRBD2	TGTGCCAGCAGTTTGGGGACTAGCGGGACCAGGGAGCAGTTCTTC	CASSLGTSGTREQFF
TRBV5-1	TRBJ2-7	-	-	TGTGCCAGCAGTAACAACGGACAGTGGGACTACGAGCAGTACTTC	CASSNNGQWDYEQYF
TRBV12-3/TRBV12-4	TRBJ1-3	-	-	TGTGCCAGCAGTTTGAAGGATGGAAACACCATATATTTT	CASSLKDGNTIYF
TRBV27	TRBJ1-2	few	TRBD1	TGTGCCAGCCGCGGGACAGGGGAGGGTGGCTACACCTTC	CASRGTGEGGYTF
TRBV7-3	TRBJ2-2	-	TRBD2	TGTGCCAGCAGCCCCGGCGGGGGACTGAACACCGGGGAGCTGTTTTTT	CASSPGGGLNTGELFF
TRBV4-1	TRBJ1-2	few	-	TGCGCCAGCAGCCAAGTACCCCCGGGAGCTAACTATGGCTACACCTTC	CASSQVPPGANYGYTF
TRBV7-9	TRBJ2-7	-	TRBD2	TGTGCCAGCAGCTTAGTGGGGGGGGAACGCTACGAGCAGTACTTC	CASSLVGGERYEQYF
TRBV15	TRBJ1-1	few	-	TGTGCCACCAGCAGAGCTGGTCAGGGGAGGGCTGAAGCTTTCTTT	CATSRAGQGRAEAFF
TRBV10-3	TRBJ2-7	-	-	TGTGCCATCAGTGACGGCCGCGTCTCCTACGAGCAGTACTTC	CAISDGRVSYEQYF
TRBV11-2	TRBJ2-5	many	TRBD2	TGTGCCAGCAGCCTCCTAGCCCGGCTAGCGGGAGGGCCGAGAGAGACCCAGTACTTC	CASSLLARLAGGPRETQYF
TRBV28	TRBJ1-1	-	-	TGTGCCAGCAGTATTAACCGGGACAACCAAGGGGCTTTCTTT	CASSINRDNQGAFF
TRBV7-9	TRBJ2-7	few	-	TGTGCCAGCAGTTCGACAGAGGACTCCTACGAGCAGTACTTC	CASSSTEDSYEQYF
TRBV11-2	TRBJ1-1	many	-	TGTGCCAGCAGCCCCACAGGGTACACTGAAGCTTTCTTT	CASSPTGYTEAFF
TRBV10-3	TRBJ2-6	-	TRBD1	TGTGCCATCAGTTCGGGGACAGGGGGGACTGGGGCCAACGTCCTGACTTTC	CAISSGTGGTGANVLTF
TRBV7-2	TRBJ2-4	few	-	TGTGCCAGCTCACCACCGGGGCTAGCCAAAAACATTCAGTACTTC	CASSPPGLAKNIQYF
TRBV14	TRBJ1-5	-	TRBD1	TGTGCCAGCAGCCACGGGACAGGGCCCAATCAGCCCCAGCATTTT	CASSHGTGPNQPQHF
TRBV5-6	TRBJ1-1	few	-	TGTGCCAGCAGCTTAGGTTCCGGAACAGGGTCGATCGCTGAAGCTTTCTTT	CASSLGSGTGSIAEAFF
TRBV6-2/TRBV6-3	TRBJ1-5	-	-	TGTGCCAGCAGTTACGCCCACTTTCAGCCCCAGCATTTT	CASSYAHFQPQHF
TRBV5-1	TRBJ1-1	few	-	TGCGCCAGCAGCTTAGACAGAAAAACTGAAGCTTTCTTT	CASSLDRKTEAFF
TRBV12-3/TRBV12-4	TRBJ1-2	many	TRBD1	TGTGCCAGCAGTCGGACAGGGTTATTGGGCTACACCTTC	CASSRTGLLGYTF
TRBV15	TRBJ1-4	few	TRBD1	TGTGCCACCAGCAGAGATTCTCTCCAGGGGGCGAGGGGAAAACTGTTTTTT	CATSRDSLQGARGKLFF
TRBV28	TRBJ1-2	-	TRBD1	TGTGCCAGCAGTCCAACCGGGACAGGAGCCCCAGGCTACACCTTC	CASSPTGTGAPGYTF
TRBV19	TRBJ1-1	-	TRBD1	TGTGCCAGTACCCAGGACAGGGGAAAGCAAGCTTTCTTT	CASTQDRGKQAFF
TRBV6-5	TRBJ1-6	-	-	TGTGCCAGCAGTTACTCTGGCGGCGGAATTAATTCACCCCTCCACTTT	CASSYSGGGINSPLHF
TRBV12-5	TRBJ2-7	-	-	TGTGCTAGTGGTCCGCCGACTAGAGCCCTGGCCGAGCAGTACTTC	CASGPPTRALAEQYF
TRBV20-1	TRBJ2-7	few	-	TGCAGTGCTCCAGACAGGGACTTGTACGAGCAGTACTTC	CSAPDRDLYEQYF
TRBV3-1	TRBJ2-7	few	-	TGTGCCAGCAGCCGCGGAGGACCGGGGGAGCAGTACTTC	CASSRGGPGEQYF
TRBV2	TRBJ1-6	few	-	TGTGCCAGCACCAAACCCCGGGGGGGGGGGAATTCACCCCTCCACTTT	CASTKPRGGGNSPLHF
TRBV27	TRBJ1-2	-	-	TGTGCCAGCAGTCCTACAGGGATTAACTATGGCTACACCTTC	CASSPTGINYGYTF
TRBV2	TRBJ2-7	-	-	TGTGCCAGCAAACCTGGGGCCTACGAGCAGTACTTC	CASKPGAYEQYF
TRBV5-1	TRBJ1-6	few	TRBD1	TGCGCCAGCAATACCGGGACAGATAATTCACCCCTCCACTTT	CASNTGTDNSPLHF
TRBV11-1	TRBJ2-5	-	TRBD1	TGTGCCAGCAGCGCGTCCGGGACAGGGGGCATCGAGACCCAGTACTTC	CASSASGTGGIETQYF
TRBV18	TRBJ2-5	few	TRBD2	TGTGCCAGCTCACCACCGGCGGGAGCAGGGCAAGAGACCCAGTACTTC	CASSPPAGAGQETQYF
TRBV7-3	TRBJ2-2	few	TRBD2	TGTGCCAGCAGCTTAACGGCGCGGGAGACCGGGGAGCTGTTTTTT	CASSLTARETGELFF
TRBV9	TRBJ1-3	-	-	TGTGCCAGCAGCGTAACCGGGGTGGCCGGAAACACCATATATTTT	CASSVTGVAGNTIYF
TRBV6-1	TRBJ1-3	few	-	TGTGCCAGCAGCTGGGACGGTGGAAACACCATATATTTT	CASSWDGGNTIYF
TRBV12-3/TRBV12-4	TRBJ1-5	-	-	TGTGCCAGCAGTTTCCCGAATAGCAATCAGCCCCAGCATTTT	CASSFPNSNQPQHF
TRBV7-9	TRBJ2-7	-	-	TGTGCCAGCAGCTTACCCCTCGGGCGGGAAGCCCCCTACGAGCAGTACTTC	CASSLPLGREAPYEQYF
TRBV25-1	TRBJ1-4	once	-	TGTGCCAGCAGTGAAAGTGGGGGCGGCGAAAAACTGTTTTTT	CASSESGGGEKLFF
TRBV4-1	TRBJ2-7	-	-	TGCGCCAGCAGCCAAGAAAGTGATGCGGCCTTGGCCTACGAGCAGTACTTC	CASSQESDAALAYEQYF
TRBV2	TRBJ1-1	many	-	TGTGCCAGCATTTCGACGATCCCGAACACTGAAGCTTTCTTT	CASISTIPNTEAFF
TRBV28	TRBJ1-1	many	TRBD1	TGTGCCAGCACCGAGACAGGGGAAGCTTTCTTT	CASTETGEAFF
TRBV6-4	TRBJ1-5	-	-	TGTGCCAGCAGTGACCGTTTTTCAGGGGGCAATCAGCCCCAGCATTTT	CASSDRFSGGNQPQHF
TRBV20-1	TRBJ2-7	-	TRBD2	TGCAGTGCTAGAGATCTGGCGGGAGGGACGTACGAGCAGTACTTC	CSARDLAGGTYEQYF
TRBV12-3/TRBV12-4	TRBJ1-5	few	-	TGTGCCAGCAGCACTCGGGGTAGTCAGCCCCAGCATTTT	CASSTRGSQPQHF